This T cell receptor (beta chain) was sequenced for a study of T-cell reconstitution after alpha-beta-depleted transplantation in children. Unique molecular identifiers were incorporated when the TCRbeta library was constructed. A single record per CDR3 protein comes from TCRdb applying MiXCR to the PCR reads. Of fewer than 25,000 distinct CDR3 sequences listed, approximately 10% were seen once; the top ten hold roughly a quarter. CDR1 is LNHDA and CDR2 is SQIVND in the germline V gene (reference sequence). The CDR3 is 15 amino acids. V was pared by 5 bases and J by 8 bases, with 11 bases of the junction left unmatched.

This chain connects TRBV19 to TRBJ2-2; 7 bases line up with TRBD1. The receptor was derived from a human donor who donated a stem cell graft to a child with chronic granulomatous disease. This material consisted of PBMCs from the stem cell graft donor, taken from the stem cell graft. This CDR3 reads CASSPDRYSGGELFF. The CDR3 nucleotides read TGTGCCAGTAGTCCGGACAGGTACTCAGGAGGGGAGCTGTTTTTT.